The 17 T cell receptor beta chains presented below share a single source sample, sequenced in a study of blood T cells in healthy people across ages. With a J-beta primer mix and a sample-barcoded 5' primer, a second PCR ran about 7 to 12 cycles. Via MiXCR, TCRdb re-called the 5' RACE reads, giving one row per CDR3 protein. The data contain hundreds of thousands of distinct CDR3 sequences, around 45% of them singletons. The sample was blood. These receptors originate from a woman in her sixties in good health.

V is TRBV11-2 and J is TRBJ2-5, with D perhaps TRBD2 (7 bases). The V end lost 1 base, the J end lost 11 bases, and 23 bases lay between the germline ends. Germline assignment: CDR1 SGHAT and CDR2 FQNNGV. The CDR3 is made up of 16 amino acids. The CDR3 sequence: CASSLVPLGGLGEQYF. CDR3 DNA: TGTGCCAGCAGCTTAGTTCCCTTGGGGGGGCTTGGTGAGCAGTACTTC. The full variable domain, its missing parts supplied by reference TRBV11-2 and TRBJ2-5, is EAGVAQSPRYKIIEKRQSVAFWCNPISGHATLYWYQQILGQGPKLLIQFQNNGVVDDSQLPKDRFSAERLKGVDSTLKIQPAKLEDSAVYLCASSLVPLGGLGEQYFGPGTRLLVL.

The CDR3 region has the DNA TGTGCCAGCAGCTTAGCTTTGTTCCCCGGGACAGGGAACACTGAAGCTTTCTTT. Protein product: CASSLALFPGTGNTEAFF. The rearrangement joins TRBV7-2 to TRBJ1-1; TRBD1 matches 8 bases. Germline assignment: CDR1 SGHTA and CDR2 FQGNSA. The CDR3 has 18 amino acids. Trimming removed 0 bases from V and 1 base from J; junction bases left unmatched: 10. Variable domain in full (rest from reference TRBV7-2 and TRBJ1-1): GAGVSQSPSNKVTEKGKDVELRCDPISGHTALYWYRQSLGQGLEFLIYFQGNSAPDKSGLPSDRFSAERTGGSVSTLTIQRTQQEDSAVYLCASSLALFPGTGNTEAFFGQGTRLTVV.

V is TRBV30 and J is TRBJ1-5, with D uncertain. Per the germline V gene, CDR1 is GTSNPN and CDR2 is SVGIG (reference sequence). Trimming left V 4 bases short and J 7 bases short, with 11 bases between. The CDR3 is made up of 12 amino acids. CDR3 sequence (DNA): TGTGCCTGGAACCACAAGGAGCAGCCCCAGCATTTT. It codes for CAWNHKEQPQHF.

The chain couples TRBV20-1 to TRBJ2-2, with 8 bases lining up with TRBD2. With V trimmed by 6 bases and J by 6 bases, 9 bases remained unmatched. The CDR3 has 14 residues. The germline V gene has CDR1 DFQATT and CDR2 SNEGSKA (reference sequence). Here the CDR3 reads CSATPAAGAGELFF. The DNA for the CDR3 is TGCAGTGCAACACCCGCAGCGGGAGCCGGGGAGCTGTTTTTT.

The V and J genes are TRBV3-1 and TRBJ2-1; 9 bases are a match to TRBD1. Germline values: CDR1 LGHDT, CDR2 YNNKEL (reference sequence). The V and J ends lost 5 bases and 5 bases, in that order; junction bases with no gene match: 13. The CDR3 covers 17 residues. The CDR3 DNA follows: TGTGCCAGCAGCAACATCATCCGCGGGACAGGGCACAATGAGCAGTTCTTC. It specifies CASSNIIRGTGHNEQFF.

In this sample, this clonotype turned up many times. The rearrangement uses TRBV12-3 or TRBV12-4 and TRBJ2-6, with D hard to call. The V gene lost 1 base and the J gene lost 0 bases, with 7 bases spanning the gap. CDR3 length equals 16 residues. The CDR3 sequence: CASSLEVSSGANVLTF. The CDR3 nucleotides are TGTGCCAGCAGTTTAGAGGTTAGCTCTGGGGCCAACGTCCTGACTTTC.

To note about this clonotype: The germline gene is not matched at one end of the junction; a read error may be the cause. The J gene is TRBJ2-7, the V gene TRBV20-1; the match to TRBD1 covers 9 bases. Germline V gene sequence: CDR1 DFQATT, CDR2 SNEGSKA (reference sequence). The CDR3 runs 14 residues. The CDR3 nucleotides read TGCAGCGCTACTACCGGGACAGGGAAGTACGAGCAGTACTTC. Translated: CSATTGTGKYEQYF.

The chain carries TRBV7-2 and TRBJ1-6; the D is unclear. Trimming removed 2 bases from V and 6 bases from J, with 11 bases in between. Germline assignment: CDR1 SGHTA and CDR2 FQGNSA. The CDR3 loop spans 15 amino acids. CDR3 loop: CASSLLYSGNSPLHF. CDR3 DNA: TGTGCCAGCAGCTTATTGTACAGTGGTAATTCACCCCTCCACTTT.

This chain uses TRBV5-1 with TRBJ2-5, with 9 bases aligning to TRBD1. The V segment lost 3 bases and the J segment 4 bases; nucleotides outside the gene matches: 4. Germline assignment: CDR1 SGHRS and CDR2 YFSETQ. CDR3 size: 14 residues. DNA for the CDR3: TGCGCCAGCAGCTCACAGGGGGCCGGAGAGACCCAGTACTTC. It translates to CASSSQGAGETQYF.

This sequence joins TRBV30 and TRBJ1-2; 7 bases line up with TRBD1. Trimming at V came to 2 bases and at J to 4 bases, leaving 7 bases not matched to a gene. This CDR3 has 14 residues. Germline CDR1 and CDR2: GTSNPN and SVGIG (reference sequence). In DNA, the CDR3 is TGTGCCTGGAGTTCGCGAGGACAGGCCTATGGCTACACCTTC. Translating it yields CAWSSRGQAYGYTF.

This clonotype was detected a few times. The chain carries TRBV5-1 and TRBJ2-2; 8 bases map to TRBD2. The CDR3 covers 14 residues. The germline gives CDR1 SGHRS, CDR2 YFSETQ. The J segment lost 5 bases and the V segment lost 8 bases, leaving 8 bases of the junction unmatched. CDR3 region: CASMSGRETGELFF. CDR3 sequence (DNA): TGCGCCAGTATGAGCGGGAGAGAGACCGGGGAGCTGTTTTTT.

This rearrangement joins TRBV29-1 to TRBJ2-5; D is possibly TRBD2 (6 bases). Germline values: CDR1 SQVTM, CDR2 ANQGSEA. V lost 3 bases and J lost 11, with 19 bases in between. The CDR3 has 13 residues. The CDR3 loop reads CSVDRRGGNEQYF. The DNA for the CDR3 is TGCAGCGTTGATCGGCGGGGTGGGAATGAGCAGTACTTC. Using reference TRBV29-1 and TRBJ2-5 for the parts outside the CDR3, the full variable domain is SAVISQKPSRDICQRGTSLTIQCQVDSQVTMMFWYRQQPGQSLTLIATANQGSEATYESGFVIDKFPISRPNLTFSTLTVSNMSPEDSSIYLCSVDRRGGNEQYFGPGTRLLVL.

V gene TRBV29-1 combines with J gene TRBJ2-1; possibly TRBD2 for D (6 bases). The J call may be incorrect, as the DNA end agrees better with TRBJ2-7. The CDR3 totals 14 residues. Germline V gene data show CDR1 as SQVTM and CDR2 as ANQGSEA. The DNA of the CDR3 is TGCAGCGTACCAGCGGGTCTCTCCTACAATGAGCAGTACTTC. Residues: CSVPAGLSYNEQYF.

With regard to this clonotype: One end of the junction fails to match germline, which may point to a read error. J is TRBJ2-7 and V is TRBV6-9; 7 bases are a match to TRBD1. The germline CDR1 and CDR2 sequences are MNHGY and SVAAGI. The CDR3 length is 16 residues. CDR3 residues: CASSFDREKGSDEQYF. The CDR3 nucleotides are TGTGCCAGCAGTTTTGACAGGGAAAAGGGGTCCGACGAGCAGTATTTC.

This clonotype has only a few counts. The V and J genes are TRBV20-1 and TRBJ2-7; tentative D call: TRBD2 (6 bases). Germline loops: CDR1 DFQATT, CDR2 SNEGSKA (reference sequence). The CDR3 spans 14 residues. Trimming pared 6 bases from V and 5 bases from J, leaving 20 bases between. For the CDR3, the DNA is TGCAGTGCGAGAAGGGACTTGGTAGGGAACGAGCAGTACTTC. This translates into CSARRDLVGNEQYF.

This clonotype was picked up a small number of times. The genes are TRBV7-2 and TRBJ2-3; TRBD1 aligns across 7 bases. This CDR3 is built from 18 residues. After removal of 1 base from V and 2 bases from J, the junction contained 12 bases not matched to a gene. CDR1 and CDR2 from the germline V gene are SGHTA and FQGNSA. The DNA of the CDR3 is TGTGCCAGCAGCTTAGTCCCCCGCGTAGGACAGGACACAGATACGCAGTATTTT. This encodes CASSLVPRVGQDTDTQYF.

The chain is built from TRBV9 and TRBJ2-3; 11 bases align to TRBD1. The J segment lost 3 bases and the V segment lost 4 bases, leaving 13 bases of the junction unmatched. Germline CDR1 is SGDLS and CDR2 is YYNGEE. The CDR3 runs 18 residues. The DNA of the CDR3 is TGTGCCAGCAGCAAGCACAGCGGACAGGGGGCTCAAACAGATACGCAGTATTTT. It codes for CASSKHSGQGAQTDTQYF.